This T cell receptor beta chain was documented in a study of post-analysis software for immune sequencing data (dated by TCRdb to 2014 to 2015). At the level of the whole study: Recorded disease courses included relapsing-remitting, secondary progressive and progressive-relapsing multiple sclerosis, with some patients lacking subtype annotation. Patient repertoires were compared against about twelve previously published healthy control repertoires from donors aged about 6 to 25 years. A subset of samples was prepared in parallel using single-end sample barcoding, then pooled and co-amplified after Illumina adapter ligation.

Libraries came from PCR. TCRdb lists the instrument as Illumina HiSeq 2500. To reduce PCR and sequencing biases, unique molecular identifiers were incorporated into the TCR beta cDNA libraries. Approximately 500,000 cDNA molecules were obtained per 1 to 10 million input T cells, so each molecule approximated one T cell. The patient libraries were prepared and sequenced using the same protocol as the earlier healthy control dataset. Within a given batch, samples were prepared together, multiplexed and sequenced on the same HiSeq lane. The authors processed their data as follows. Raw barcoded reads were processed with MIGEC, discarding single-read molecular identifier groups before consensus assembly and CDR3 extraction. Clonotype tables were post-analysed with VDJtools, and diversity was normalized by down-sampling all datasets to the smallest sample size. To correct batch-related cross-sample contamination, repertoire overlap clustering matched CDR3 amino acid sequences but not nucleotide sequences. TCRdb applied fastp at Q25 and MiXCR to the public reads, then kept only in-frame beta chains. For every CDR3 protein sequence, its rows merge into one entry that carries the most common genes and DNA. None of the V and J calls come from the authors' own analysis; TCRdb made them. Here the sample has 150,000 to 200,000 distinct CDR3 sequences; under 40% occur a single time. Clones ranked in the top ten supply approximately 30% of the sample.

The intended sense of this specimen's time point label: second blood draw from one MS patient after hematopoietic stem cell transplantation. To demonstrate the VDJtools post-analysis software, the study profiled TCR beta repertoires from the peripheral blood of about 13 young patients with multiple sclerosis. The patients with multiple sclerosis were children and adolescents between roughly 6 and 17 years of age. This clonotype appeared many times. Its antigen target is currently unknown. No base quality values were provided; no much bigger clone lies one nucleotide off. Findings and caveats that apply to the study as a whole: The control group was slightly older than the multiple sclerosis patient group. Compared with controls, multiple sclerosis patients had significantly lower normalized Chao1 diversity, a finding suggesting substantial peripheral T-cell clonal expansion. When samples were clustered directly using the F measure, samples prepared in the same batch co-clustered strongly, which prompted a batch-effect correction. Significantly higher frequencies in patients than in controls were found for a few TRBV segments, including TRBV5-6, TRBV5-1 and TRBV20-1.

Inclusive of the bounding cysteine and phenylalanine, the CDR3 is 12 residues long. The only DNA kept is the CDR3, 36 bases in frame from the first base. From V the trimming removes 5 bases and from J it removes 7 bases, while the gene matches leave 3 bases of the junction unaccounted for. According to the germline V gene, CDR1 reads SGHTA and CDR2 reads FQGTGA. The chain is encoded by TRBV7-3 joined to TRBJ1-1, with 8 bases in between that match TRBD1. The receptor comes from a girl between 5 and 17 years old with multiple sclerosis. Donor details come from another sample of the same person, matched by shared clones. Source: blood, taken after autologous hematopoietic stem cell transplantation. The CDR3 protein sequence reads: CASSAGTGEAFF. The nucleotide sequence reads as follows: TGTGCCAGCAGCGCGGGGACAGGTGAAGCTTTCTTT.